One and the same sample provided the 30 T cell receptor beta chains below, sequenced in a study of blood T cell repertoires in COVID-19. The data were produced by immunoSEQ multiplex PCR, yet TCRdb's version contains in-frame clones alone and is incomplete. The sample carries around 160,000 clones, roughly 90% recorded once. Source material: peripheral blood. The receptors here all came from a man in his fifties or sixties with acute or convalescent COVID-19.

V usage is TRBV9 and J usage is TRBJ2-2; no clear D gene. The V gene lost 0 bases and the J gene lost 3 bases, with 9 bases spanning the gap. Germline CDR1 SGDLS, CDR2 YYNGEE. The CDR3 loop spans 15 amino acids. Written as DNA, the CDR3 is TGTGCCAGCAGCGTAGCAGGCCATCACACCGGGGAGCTGTTTTTT. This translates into CASSVAGHHTGELFF.

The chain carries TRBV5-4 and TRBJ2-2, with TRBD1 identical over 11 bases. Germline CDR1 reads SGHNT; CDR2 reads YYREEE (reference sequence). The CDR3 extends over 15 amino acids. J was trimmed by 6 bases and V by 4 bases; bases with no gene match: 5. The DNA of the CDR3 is TGTGCCAGCAGCCTCCGGGACAGGGGGGCCGGGGAGCTGTTTTTT. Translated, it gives CASSLRDRGAGELFF.

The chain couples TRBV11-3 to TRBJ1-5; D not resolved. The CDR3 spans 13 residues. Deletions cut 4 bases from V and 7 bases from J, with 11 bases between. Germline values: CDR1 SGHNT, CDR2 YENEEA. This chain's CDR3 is CASSWFAEQPQHF. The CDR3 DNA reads TGTGCCAGCAGCTGGTTCGCGGAGCAGCCCCAGCATTTT.

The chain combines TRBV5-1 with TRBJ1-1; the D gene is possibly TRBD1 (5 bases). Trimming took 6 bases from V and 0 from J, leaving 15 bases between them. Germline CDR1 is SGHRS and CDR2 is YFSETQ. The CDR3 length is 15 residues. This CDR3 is CASMVGGSMNTEAFF. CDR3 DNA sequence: TGCGCCAGCATGGTCGGGGGAAGTATGAACACTGAAGCTTTCTTT.

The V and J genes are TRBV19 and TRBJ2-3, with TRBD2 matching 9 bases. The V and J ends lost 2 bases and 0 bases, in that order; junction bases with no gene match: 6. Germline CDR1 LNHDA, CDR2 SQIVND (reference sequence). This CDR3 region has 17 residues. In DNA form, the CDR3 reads TGTGCCAGTAGTATATCCACTACTAGCGGGAGCACAGATACGCAGTATTTT. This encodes CASSISTTSGSTDTQYF.

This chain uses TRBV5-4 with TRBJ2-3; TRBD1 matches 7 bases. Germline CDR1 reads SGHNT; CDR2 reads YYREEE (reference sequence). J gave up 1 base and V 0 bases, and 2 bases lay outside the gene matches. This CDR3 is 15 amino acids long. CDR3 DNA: TGTGCCAGCAGCTTGGAGGGGGCGCGCACAGATACGCAGTATTTT. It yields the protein CASSLEGARTDTQYF.

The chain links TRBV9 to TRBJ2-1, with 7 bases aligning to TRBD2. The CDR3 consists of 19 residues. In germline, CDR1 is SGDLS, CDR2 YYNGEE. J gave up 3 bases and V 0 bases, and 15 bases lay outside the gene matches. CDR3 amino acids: CASSVGEGSRPTRYNEQFF. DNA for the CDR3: TGTGCCAGCAGCGTAGGGGAGGGTAGTCGCCCAACCCGCTACAATGAGCAGTTCTTC.

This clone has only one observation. CDR3 DNA sequence: TGTGCCAGCAGCCAAGTTTCTCAGTTTCGCGAGCAGTACTTC. This codes for CASSQVSQFREQYF. The rearrangement uses TRBV14 and TRBJ2-7, with D hard to call. V was shortened by 1 base and J by 6 bases, with 13 bases between the two germline ends. The CDR3 loop spans 14 amino acids. CDR1 SGHDN and CDR2 FVKESK come from the germline V gene.

CDR3 DNA sequence: TGTGCCAGCAGCCGACCCACTACAAATGAGCAGTTCTTC. It translates to CASSRPTTNEQFF. V gene TRBV5-4 combines with J gene TRBJ2-1; the D is unclear. V lost 4 bases to trimming and J lost 7 bases, with 12 bases between them. Per germline, CDR1 SGHNT and CDR2 YYREEE (reference sequence). CDR3 size: 13 residues.

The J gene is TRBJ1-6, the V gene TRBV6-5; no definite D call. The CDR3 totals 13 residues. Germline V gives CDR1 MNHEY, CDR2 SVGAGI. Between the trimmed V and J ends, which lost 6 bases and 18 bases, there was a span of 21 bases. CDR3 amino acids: CASRRSLTYKAHF. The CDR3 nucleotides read TGTGCCAGCAGACGGAGTCTAACATATAAAGCCCACTTT.

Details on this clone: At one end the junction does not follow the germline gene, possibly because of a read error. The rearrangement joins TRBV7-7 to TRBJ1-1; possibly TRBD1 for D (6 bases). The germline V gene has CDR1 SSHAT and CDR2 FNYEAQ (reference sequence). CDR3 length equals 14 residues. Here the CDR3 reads CASSLAGRGTEAFF. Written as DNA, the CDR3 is TGTGCTAGCAGCTTAGCTGGCAGGGGAACTGAAGCTTTCTTT. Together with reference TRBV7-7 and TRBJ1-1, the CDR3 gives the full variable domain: GAGVSQSPRYKVTKRGQDVTLRCDPISSHATLYWYQQALGQGPEFLTYFNYEAQPDKSGLPSDRFSAERPEGSISTLTIQRTEQRDSAMYRCASSLAGRGTEAFFGQGTRLTVV.

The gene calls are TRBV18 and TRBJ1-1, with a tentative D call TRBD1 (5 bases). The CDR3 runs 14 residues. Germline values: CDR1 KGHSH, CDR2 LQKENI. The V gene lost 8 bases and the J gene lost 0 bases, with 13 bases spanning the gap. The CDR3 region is CASRGGTVNTEAFF. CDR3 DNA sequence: TGTGCCAGCCGGGGGGGGACGGTGAACACTGAAGCTTTCTTT.

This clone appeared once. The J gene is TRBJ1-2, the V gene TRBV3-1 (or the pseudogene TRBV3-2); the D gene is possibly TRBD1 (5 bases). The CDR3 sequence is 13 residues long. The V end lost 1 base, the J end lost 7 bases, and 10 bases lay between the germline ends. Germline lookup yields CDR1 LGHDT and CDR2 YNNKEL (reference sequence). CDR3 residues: CASSQALGAGYTF. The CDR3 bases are TGTGCCAGCAGCCAAGCCCTAGGGGCTGGCTACACCTTC.

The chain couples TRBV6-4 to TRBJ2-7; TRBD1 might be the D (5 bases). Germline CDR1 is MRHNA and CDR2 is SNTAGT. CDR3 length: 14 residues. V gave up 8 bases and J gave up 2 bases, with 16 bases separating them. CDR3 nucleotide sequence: TGTGCCAGCGGGGCTTGGGCGAATCCCTACGAGCAGTACTTC. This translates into CASGAWANPYEQYF.

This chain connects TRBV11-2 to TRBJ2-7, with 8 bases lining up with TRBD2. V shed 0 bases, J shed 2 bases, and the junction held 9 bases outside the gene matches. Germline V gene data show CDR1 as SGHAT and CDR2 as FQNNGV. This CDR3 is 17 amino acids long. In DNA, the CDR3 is TGTGCCAGCAGCTTAGATGAGCGTGGGCGGGGGGCCTACGAGCAGTACTTC. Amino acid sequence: CASSLDERGRGAYEQYF.

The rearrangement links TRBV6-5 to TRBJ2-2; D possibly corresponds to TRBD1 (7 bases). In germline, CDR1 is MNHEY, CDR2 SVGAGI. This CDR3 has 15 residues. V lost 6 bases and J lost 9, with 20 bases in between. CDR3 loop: CASRGGTDLFRELFF. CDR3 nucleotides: TGTGCCAGCAGAGGCGGGACAGACCTTTTCCGGGAGCTGTTTTTT.

CDR3 nucleotide sequence: TGCGCCAGCAGCCAAGTGGCGGGGTTCAATGAGCAGTTCTTC. It is translated as CASSQVAGFNEQFF. The genes are TRBV4-3 and TRBJ2-1; D may be TRBD2 (6 bases). This CDR3 is 14 amino acids long. V was clipped by 1 base and J by 6 bases, with 10 bases between them. Germline loops: CDR1 LGHNA, CDR2 YSLEER.

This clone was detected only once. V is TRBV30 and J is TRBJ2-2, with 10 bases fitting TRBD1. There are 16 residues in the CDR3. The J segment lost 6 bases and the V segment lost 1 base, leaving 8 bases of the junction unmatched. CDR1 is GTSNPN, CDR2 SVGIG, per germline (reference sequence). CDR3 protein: CAWSEWTGGLAGELFF. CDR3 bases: TGTGCCTGGAGTGAGTGGACAGGGGGTTTAGCCGGGGAGCTGTTTTTT.

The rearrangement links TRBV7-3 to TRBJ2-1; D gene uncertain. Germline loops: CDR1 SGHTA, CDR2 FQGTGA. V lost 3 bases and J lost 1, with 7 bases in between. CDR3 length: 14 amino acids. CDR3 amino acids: CASSFRESYNEQFF. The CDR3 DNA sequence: TGTGCCAGCAGCTTTCGAGAATCCTACAATGAGCAGTTCTTC.

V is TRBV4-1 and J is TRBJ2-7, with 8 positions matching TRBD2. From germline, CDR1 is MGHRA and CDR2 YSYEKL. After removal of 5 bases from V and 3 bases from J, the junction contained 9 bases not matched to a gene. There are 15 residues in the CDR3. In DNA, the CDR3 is TGCGCCAGCAGCAAAAGGGCGGGGGGCAACTACGAGCAGTACTTC. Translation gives CASSKRAGGNYEQYF.

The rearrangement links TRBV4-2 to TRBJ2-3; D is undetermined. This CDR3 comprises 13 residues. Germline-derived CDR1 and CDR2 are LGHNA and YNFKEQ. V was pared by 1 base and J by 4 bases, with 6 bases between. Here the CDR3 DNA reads TGTGCCAGCAGCCAAGTACTCTCAGATACGCAGTATTTT. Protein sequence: CASSQVLSDTQYF.

For the CDR3, the DNA is TGTGCCAGCAGTTACGGCGGGGGAGGGTATGGCTACACCTTC. It codes for CASSYGGGGYGYTF. J is TRBJ1-2 and V is TRBV6-5, with D maybe TRBD1 (5 bases). The CDR3 has 14 residues. The germline gives CDR1 MNHEY, CDR2 SVGAGI. V lost 2 bases and J lost 5, with 12 bases in between.

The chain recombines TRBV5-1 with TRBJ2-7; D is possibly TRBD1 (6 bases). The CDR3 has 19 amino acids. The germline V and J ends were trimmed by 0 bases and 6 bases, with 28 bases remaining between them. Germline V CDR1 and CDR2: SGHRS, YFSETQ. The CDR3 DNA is TGCGCCAGCAGCTTGGAAGGTTGGGGCAGCCCTCTCCTAGGGGGCGAGCAGTACTTC. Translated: CASSLEGWGSPLLGGEQYF. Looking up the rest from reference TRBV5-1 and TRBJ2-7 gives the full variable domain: KAGVTQTPRYLIKTRGQQVTLSCSPISGHRSVSWYQQTPGQGLQFLFEYFSETQRNKGNFPGRFSGRQFSNSRSEMNVSTLELGDSALYLCASSLEGWGSPLLGGEQYFGPGTRLTVT.

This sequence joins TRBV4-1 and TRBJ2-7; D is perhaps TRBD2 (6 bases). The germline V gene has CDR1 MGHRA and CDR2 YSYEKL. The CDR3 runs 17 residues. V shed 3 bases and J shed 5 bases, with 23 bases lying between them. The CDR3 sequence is CASSQARDWLGAHEQYF. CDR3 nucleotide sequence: TGCGCCAGCAGCCAGGCCCGGGACTGGCTTGGGGCCCACGAGCAGTACTTC.

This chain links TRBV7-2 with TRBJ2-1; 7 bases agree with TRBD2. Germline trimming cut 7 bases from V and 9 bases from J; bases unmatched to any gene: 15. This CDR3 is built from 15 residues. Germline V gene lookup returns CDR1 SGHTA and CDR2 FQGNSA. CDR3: CASTPGGGGRAEQFF. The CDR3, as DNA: TGTGCCAGCACCCCCGGCGGCGGGGGAAGAGCTGAGCAGTTCTTC.

The CDR3 here is CASSYFVDPRASYGYTF. DNA for the CDR3: TGTGCCAGCAGTTACTTCGTGGATCCCAGGGCTAGCTATGGCTACACCTTC. V and J are TRBV6-2 or TRBV6-3 and TRBJ1-2; a possible D gene is TRBD1 (5 bases). CDR3 length: 17 amino acids. The germline V and J ends were trimmed by 1 base and 4 bases, with 19 bases remaining between them. Germline CDR1 is MNHEY and CDR2 is SVGEGT.

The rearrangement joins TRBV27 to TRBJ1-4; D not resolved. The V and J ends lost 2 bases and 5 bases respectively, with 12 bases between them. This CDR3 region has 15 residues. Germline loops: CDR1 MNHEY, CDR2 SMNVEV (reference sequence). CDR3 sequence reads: CASSLGRRQNEKLFF. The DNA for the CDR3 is TGTGCCAGCAGTTTAGGGAGACGCCAGAATGAAAAACTGTTTTTT.

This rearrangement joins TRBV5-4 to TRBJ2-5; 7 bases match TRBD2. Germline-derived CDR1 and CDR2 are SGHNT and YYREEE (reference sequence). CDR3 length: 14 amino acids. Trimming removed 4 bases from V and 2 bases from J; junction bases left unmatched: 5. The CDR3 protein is CASSPSGRQETQYF. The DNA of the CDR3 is TGTGCCAGCAGCCCTAGCGGTCGTCAAGAGACCCAGTACTTC.

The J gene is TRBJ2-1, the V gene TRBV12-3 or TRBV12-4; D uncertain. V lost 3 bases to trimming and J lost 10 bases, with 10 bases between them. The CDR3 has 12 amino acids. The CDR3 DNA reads TGTGCCAGCAGTTTCGGGTTGCCCGAGCAGTTCTTC. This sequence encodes CASSFGLPEQFF.

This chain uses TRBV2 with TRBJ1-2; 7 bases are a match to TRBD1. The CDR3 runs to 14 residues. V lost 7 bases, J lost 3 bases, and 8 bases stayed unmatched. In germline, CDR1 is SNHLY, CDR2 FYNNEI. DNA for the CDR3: TGTGCCAGCAAAAGGGGACAGCCTGACTATGGCTACACCTTC. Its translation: CASKRGQPDYGYTF.